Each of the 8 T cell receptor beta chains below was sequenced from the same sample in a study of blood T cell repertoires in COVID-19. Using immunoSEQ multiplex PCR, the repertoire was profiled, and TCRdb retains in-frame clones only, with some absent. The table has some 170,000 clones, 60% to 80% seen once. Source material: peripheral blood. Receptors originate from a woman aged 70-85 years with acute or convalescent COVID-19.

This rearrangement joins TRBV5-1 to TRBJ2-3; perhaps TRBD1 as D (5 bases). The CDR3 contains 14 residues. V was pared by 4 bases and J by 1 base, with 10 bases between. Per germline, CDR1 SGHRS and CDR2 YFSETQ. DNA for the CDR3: TGCGCCAGCAGCGTAGACAGCCGCACAGATACGCAGTATTTT. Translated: CASSVDSRTDTQYF. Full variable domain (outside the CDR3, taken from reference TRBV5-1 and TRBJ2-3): KAGVTQTPRYLIKTRGQQVTLSCSPISGHRSVSWYQQTPGQGLQFLFEYFSETQRNKGNFPGRFSGRQFSNSRSEMNVSTLELGDSALYLCASSVDSRTDTQYFGPGTRLTVL.

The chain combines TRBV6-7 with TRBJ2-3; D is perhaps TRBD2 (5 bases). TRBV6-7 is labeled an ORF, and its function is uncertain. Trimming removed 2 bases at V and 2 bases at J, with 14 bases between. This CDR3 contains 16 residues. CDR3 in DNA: TGTGCCAGCAGTTACGTGCGCGGGCACCCCACAGATACGCAGTATTTT. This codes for CASSYVRGHPTDTQYF.

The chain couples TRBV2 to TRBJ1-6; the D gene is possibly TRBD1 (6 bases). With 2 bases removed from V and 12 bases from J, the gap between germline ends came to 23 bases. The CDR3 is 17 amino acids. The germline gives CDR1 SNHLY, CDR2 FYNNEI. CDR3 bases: TGTGCCAGCAGTGAATTCGGGGGGGGCGTCACCCAGGAACCCCTCCACTTT. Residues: CASSEFGGGVTQEPLHF.

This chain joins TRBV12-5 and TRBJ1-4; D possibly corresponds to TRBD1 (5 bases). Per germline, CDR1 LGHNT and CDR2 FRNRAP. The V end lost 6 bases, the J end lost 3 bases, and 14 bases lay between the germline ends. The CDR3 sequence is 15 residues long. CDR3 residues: CASGPGLPANEKLFF. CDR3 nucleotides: TGTGCTAGTGGCCCAGGGCTTCCGGCTAATGAAAAACTGTTTTTT.

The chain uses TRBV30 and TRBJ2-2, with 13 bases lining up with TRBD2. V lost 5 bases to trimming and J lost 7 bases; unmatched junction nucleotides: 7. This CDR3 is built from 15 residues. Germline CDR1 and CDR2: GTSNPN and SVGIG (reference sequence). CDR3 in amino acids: CAWGLAGARVGELFF. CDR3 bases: TGTGCCTGGGGACTAGCGGGAGCACGGGTCGGGGAGCTGTTTTTT.

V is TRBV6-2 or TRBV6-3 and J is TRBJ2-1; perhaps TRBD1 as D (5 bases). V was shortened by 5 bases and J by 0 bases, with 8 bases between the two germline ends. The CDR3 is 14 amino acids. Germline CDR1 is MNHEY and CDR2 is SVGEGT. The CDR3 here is CASSQGSSYNEQFF. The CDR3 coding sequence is TGTGCCAGCAGTCAGGGTAGCTCCTACAATGAGCAGTTCTTC.

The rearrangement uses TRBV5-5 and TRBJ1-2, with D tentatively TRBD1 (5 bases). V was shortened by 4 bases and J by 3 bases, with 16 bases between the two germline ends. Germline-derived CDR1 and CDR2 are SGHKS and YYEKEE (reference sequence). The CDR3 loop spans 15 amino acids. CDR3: CASSEEVRVDYGYTF. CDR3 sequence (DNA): TGTGCCAGCAGCGAGGAAGTCAGGGTTGACTATGGCTACACCTTC.

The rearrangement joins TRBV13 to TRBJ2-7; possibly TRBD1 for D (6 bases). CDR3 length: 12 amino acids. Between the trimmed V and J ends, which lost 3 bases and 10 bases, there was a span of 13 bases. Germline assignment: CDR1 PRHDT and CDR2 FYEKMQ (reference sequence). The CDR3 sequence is CASSFRGSYQYF. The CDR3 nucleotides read TGTGCCAGCAGCTTCAGGGGCAGCTACCAGTACTTC.